These 24 T cell receptor beta chains share one sample of origin, sequenced in a study of identical twins. TCRdb used MiXCR to reprocess the 5' RACE reads, holding one entry per CDR3 protein. The sample holds about 220,000 distinct CDR3 sequences, approximately 8.3% seen once. The data were also submitted as part of a second study, on yellow fever vaccine responses in identical twins.

The sequenced material came from memory (CD45RO+) T cells sorted from blood. Source of these receptors: a woman younger than 30 in good health.

The rearrangement links TRBV9 to TRBJ2-3; D is perhaps TRBD1 (5 bases). The germline CDR1 and CDR2 sequences are SGDLS and YYNGEE. Trimming stripped 2 bases from V and 1 base from J, with 17 bases between. CDR3 length equals 17 residues. CDR3 bases: TGTGCCAGCAGCGTCGCCTTAGCCCTAGGGGGCACAGATACGCAGTATTTT. It yields the protein CASSVALALGGTDTQYF.

This clonotype has a count of ten or more. The gene calls are TRBV20-1 and TRBJ2-3; 10 bases map to TRBD2. V shed 4 bases and J 0 bases; nucleotides not matched to a gene: 1. This CDR3 is built from 14 residues. The germline V gene has CDR1 DFQATT and CDR2 SNEGSKA (reference sequence). For the CDR3, the DNA is TGCAGTGCTATTAGCGGGGGGAGCACAGATACGCAGTATTTT. As protein: CSAISGGSTDTQYF.

In this sample, this clonotype turned up many times. The rearrangement joins TRBV29-1 to TRBJ1-2; D remains unclear. Trimming shortened V by 4 bases and J by 4 bases, and 10 bases separated the two germline ends. This CDR3 region has 12 residues. Germline values: CDR1 SQVTM, CDR2 ANQGSEA. CDR3 region: CSVGTGVYGYTF. The CDR3 DNA sequence: TGCAGCGTTGGGACGGGAGTCTATGGCTACACCTTC.

This clonotype was picked up many times. The chain recombines TRBV6-5 with TRBJ2-7; no clear D. The CDR3 consists of 13 residues. CDR1 MNHEY and CDR2 SVGAGI come from the germline V gene. V was cut by 4 bases and J by 6 bases, with 13 bases left in between. The CDR3, as DNA: TGTGCCAGCAGTTTTGCCAGTACTACCGAGCAGTACTTC. This sequence encodes CASSFASTTEQYF.

This clonotype was seen at least ten times. The J gene is TRBJ2-1, the V gene TRBV7-9; TRBD2 aligns across 11 bases. The CDR3 covers 15 residues. The germline gives CDR1 SEHNR, CDR2 FQNEAQ (reference sequence). The V segment lost 0 bases and the J segment 9 bases; nucleotides outside the gene matches: 4. The CDR3: CASSLALAGAVEQFF. In DNA, the CDR3 is TGTGCCAGCAGCTTAGCACTAGCGGGAGCTGTTGAGCAGTTCTTC.

This clonotype was observed at least ten times. The genes are TRBV25-1 and TRBJ2-1, with TRBD1 identical over 7 bases. This CDR3 comprises 17 residues. Looked up from germline, CDR1 is MGHDK and CDR2 is SYGVNS. V shed 3 bases and J 5 bases; nucleotides not matched to a gene: 13. CDR3 DNA sequence: TGTGCCAGCAGTGACCTCCCTAACTCGACAGGGAACAATGAGCAGTTCTTC. Encoded protein: CASSDLPNSTGNNEQFF. Full variable domain (remainder filled in from reference TRBV25-1 and TRBJ2-1): EADIYQTPRYLVIGTGKKITLECSQTMGHDKMYWYQQDPGMELHLIHYSYGVNSTEKGDLSSESTVSRIRTEHFPLTLESARPSHTSQYLCASSDLPNSTGNNEQFFGPGTRLTVL.

This clonotype showed up many times. DNA of the CDR3: TGTGCCAGCAAGAGGACAGGTCAAGAGACCCAGTACTTC. Protein product: CASKRTGQETQYF. The chain uses TRBV2 and TRBJ2-5, with 7 bases aligning to TRBD1. In germline, CDR1 is SNHLY, CDR2 FYNNEI. CDR3 length equals 13 residues. The trim removed 7 bases at V and 2 bases at J, leaving 4 bases unmatched.

This clonotype was recorded many times. The V and J genes are TRBV11-1 and TRBJ2-7, with TRBD1 matching 8 bases. V lost 5 bases, J lost 1 base, and 10 bases stayed unmatched. CDR1 and CDR2 (germline): SGHAT, FQDESV (reference sequence). The CDR3 sequence is 16 residues long. The CDR3 DNA sequence: TGTGCCAGCAGCGTATACGACAGGGGTTTTTCCTACGAGCAGTACTTC. Protein: CASSVYDRGFSYEQYF.

This clonotype was observed a few times. The chain employs TRBV2 and TRBJ2-2; D possibly uses TRBD1 or TRBD2 (6 bases each). This CDR3 has 13 amino acids. Per germline, CDR1 SNHLY and CDR2 FYNNEI. Trimming cost V 7 bases and J 4 bases, with 10 bases left between them. CDR3 bases: TGTGCCAGCAAGGGGGGAGGCACCGGGGAGCTGTTTTTT. Amino acid sequence: CASKGGGTGELFF.

The chain recombines TRBV20-1 with TRBJ2-3; 7 bases are a match to TRBD2. This CDR3 spans 17 amino acids. With 0 bases clipped from V and 2 bases from J, the junction kept 11 bases outside the gene matches. Germline loops: CDR1 DFQATT, CDR2 SNEGSKA (reference sequence). The CDR3 protein is CSARDPSSGTTTDTQYF. In nucleotides, the CDR3 is TGCAGTGCTAGAGATCCCTCGAGCGGGACCACCACAGATACGCAGTATTTT.

This clonotype was seen only a few times. The V gene is TRBV6-1, the J gene TRBJ2-1, with 10 positions matching TRBD2. Germline CDR1 reads MNHNS; CDR2 reads SASEGT. This CDR3 has 15 amino acids. V lost 5 bases, J lost 8 bases, and 9 bases stayed unmatched. The CDR3 coding sequence is TGTGCCAGCAGTCTCAGCGGGGGGGCCGGCGATGAGCAGTTCTTC. This sequence encodes CASSLSGGAGDEQFF.

This clonotype was counted only a few times. The chain links TRBV20-1 to TRBJ2-7, with 7 bases that match TRBD2. V dropped 4 bases and J dropped 7; count of bases not matched to a gene: 10. Germline lookup yields CDR1 DFQATT and CDR2 SNEGSKA (reference sequence). This CDR3 is built from 13 residues. The DNA for the CDR3 is TGCAGTGCTAAGGCGGGAGTGGCGGGTGAGCAGTACTTC. Its protein product is CSAKAGVAGEQYF.

V and J are TRBV11-2 and TRBJ2-1, with 10 nucleotides matching TRBD1. This CDR3 contains 15 residues. Germline-derived CDR1 and CDR2 are SGHAT and FQNNGV. J gave up 6 bases and V 4 bases, and 6 bases lay outside the gene matches. Here the CDR3 reads CASSWTGTGVNEQFF. The CDR3 coding sequence is TGTGCCAGCAGCTGGACCGGGACAGGGGTCAATGAGCAGTTCTTC.

The genes are TRBV20-1 and TRBJ2-1; D not resolved. This CDR3 spans 14 amino acids. Germline assignment: CDR1 DFQATT and CDR2 SNEGSKA (reference sequence). V was cut by 2 bases and J by 3 bases, with 11 bases left in between. CDR3 DNA sequence: TGCAGTGCTAGATCCCCGGCGATCTACAATGAGCAGTTCTTC. It yields the protein CSARSPAIYNEQFF.

This clonotype has a handful of counts. J is TRBJ1-2 and V is TRBV2, with D uncertain. V was shortened by 3 bases and J by 5 bases, with 16 bases between the two germline ends. The length of the CDR3 is 15 residues. Germline CDR1 and CDR2: SNHLY and FYNNEI. The chain's CDR3 is CASSDSGPGKYGYTF. Written as DNA, the CDR3 is TGTGCCAGCAGTGATTCGGGCCCCGGGAAGTATGGCTACACCTTC.

This clonotype was seen ten or more times. The rearrangement joins TRBV7-2 to TRBJ2-5, with D perhaps matching TRBD1 or TRBD2 (6 bases each). In germline, CDR1 is SGHTA, CDR2 FQGNSA. This CDR3 is 15 amino acids long. The V end lost 6 bases, the J end lost 5 bases, and 19 bases lay between the germline ends. The DNA for the CDR3 is TGTGCCAGCAGATTTAAATCGGGGGCCCGGGAGACCCAGTACTTC. It codes for CASRFKSGARETQYF.

This sequence joins TRBV19 and TRBJ2-7, with unresolved D. The germline V gene encodes CDR1 LNHDA and CDR2 SQIVND (reference sequence). The CDR3 has 16 amino acids. Between the trimmed V and J ends, which lost 3 bases and 0 bases, there was a span of 15 bases. CDR3 loop: CASSIGFQLTSYEQYF. CDR3 coding DNA: TGTGCCAGTAGTATCGGATTCCAGCTTACCTCCTACGAGCAGTACTTC.

This clonotype was observed many times. The CDR3 DNA is TGCAGCGTTGAAGGCCTCCTAAACATTCAGTACTTC. This sequence encodes CSVEGLLNIQYF. The chain has TRBV29-1 and TRBJ2-4; D call uncertain. The CDR3 has 12 residues. From germline, CDR1 is SQVTM and CDR2 ANQGSEA. Trimming took off 1 base at V and 6 bases at J, with 7 bases between the two ends.

Points on this clonotype: The junction departs from germline at one end; a sequencing error may be responsible. CDR3 sequence: CASSPTGTFNEQFF. Here the CDR3 DNA reads TGTGCTAGCAGCCCGACCGGGACTTTCAATGAGCAGTTCTTC. The V and J genes are TRBV7-7 and TRBJ2-1; a possible D gene is TRBD2 (6 bases). Looked up from germline, CDR1 is SSHAT and CDR2 is FNYEAQ (reference sequence). CDR3 length: 14 residues.

This clonotype was picked up a small number of times. The CDR3 region has the DNA TGTGCCAGCAACAGGGTTAATGAAAAACTGTTTTTT. Translating gives CASNRVNEKLFF. The chain is built from TRBV2 and TRBJ1-4; TRBD1 might be the D (6 bases). Looked up from germline, CDR1 is SNHLY and CDR2 is FYNNEI. Trimming stripped 7 bases from V and 4 bases from J, with 7 bases between. The CDR3 length is 12 residues.

V gene TRBV7-6 combines with J gene TRBJ2-7; 9 nucleotides match TRBD2. Germline CDR1 and CDR2: SGHVS and FNYEAQ. With V trimmed by 4 bases and J by 7 bases, 11 bases remained unmatched. The CDR3 sequence is 15 residues long. The CDR3 DNA reads TGTGCCAGCAGCTCTTTAGCGGGAGCCTCTGGGGAGCAGTACTTC. Its protein product is CASSSLAGASGEQYF.

This sequence joins TRBV3-1 and TRBJ2-5; perhaps TRBD1 as D (6 bases). Trimming stripped 3 bases from V and 1 base from J, with 12 bases between. The germline V gene encodes CDR1 LGHDT and CDR2 YNNKEL (reference sequence). CDR3 length equals 15 residues. CDR3 sequence (DNA): TGTGCCAGCAGCCAGGGTCCAGGGGCCCAAGAGACCCAGTACTTC. It is translated as CASSQGPGAQETQYF.

This clonotype was counted many times. At one end, the junction sequence differs from germline, possibly due to a read error. The J gene is TRBJ2-1, the V gene TRBV20-1, with TRBD2 matching over 8 bases. This CDR3 is 11 amino acids long. Germline V gene lookup returns CDR1 DFQATT and CDR2 SNEGSKA (reference sequence). CDR3 nucleotides: TGCAGTGCTATAACTAGCGGTATCACCTCCTTC. Residues: CSAITSGITSF.

This clonotype appeared many times. V gene TRBV6-2 or TRBV6-3 combines with J gene TRBJ2-7; 7 bases map to TRBD2. This CDR3 is 15 amino acids long. Per the germline V gene, CDR1 is MNHEY and CDR2 is SVGEGT. The V segment lost 11 bases and the J segment 1 base; nucleotides outside the gene matches: 14. In DNA form, the CDR3 reads TGTGCCCTTAACTGGCTAGCGGACCCGTCCTACGAGCAGTACTTC. Protein sequence: CALNWLADPSYEQYF.